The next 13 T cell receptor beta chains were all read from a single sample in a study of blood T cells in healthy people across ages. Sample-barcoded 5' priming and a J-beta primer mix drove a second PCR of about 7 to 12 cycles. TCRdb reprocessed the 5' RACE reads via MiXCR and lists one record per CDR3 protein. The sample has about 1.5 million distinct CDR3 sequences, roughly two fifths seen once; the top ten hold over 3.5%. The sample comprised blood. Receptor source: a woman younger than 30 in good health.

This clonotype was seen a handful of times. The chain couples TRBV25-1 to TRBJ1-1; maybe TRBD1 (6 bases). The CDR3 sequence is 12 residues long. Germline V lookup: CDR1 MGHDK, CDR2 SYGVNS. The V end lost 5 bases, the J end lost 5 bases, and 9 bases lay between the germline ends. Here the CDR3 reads CASSPGATEAFF. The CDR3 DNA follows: TGTGCCAGCAGTCCGGGGGCTACTGAAGCTTTCTTT.

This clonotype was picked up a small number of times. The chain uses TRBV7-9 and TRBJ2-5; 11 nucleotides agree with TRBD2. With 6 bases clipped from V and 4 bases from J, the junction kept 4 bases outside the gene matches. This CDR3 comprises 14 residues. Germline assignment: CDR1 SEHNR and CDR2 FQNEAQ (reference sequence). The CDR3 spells CASSFLAGGETQYF. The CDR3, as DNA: TGTGCCAGCAGTTTTCTAGCGGGGGGAGAGACCCAGTACTTC.

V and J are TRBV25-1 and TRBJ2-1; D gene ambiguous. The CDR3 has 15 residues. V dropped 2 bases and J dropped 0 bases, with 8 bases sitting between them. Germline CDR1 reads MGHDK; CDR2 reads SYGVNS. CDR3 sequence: CASSEDKTSYNEQFF. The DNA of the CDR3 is TGTGCCAGCAGTGAAGACAAGACCTCCTACAATGAGCAGTTCTTC.

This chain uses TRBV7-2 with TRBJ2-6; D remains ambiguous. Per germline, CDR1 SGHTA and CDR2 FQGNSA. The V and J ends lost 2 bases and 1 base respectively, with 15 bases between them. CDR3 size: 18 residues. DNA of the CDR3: TGTGCCAGCAGCTTATTCTTGGGGAAAGGATCTGGGGCCAACGTCCTGACTTTC. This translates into CASSLFLGKGSGANVLTF.

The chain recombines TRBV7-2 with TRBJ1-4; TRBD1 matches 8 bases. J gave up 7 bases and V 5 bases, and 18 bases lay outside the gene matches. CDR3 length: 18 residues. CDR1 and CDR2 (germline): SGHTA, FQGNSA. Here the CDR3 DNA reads TGTGCCAGCAGCCGCCAGGGGGCGATTTCGCTCTCGAGTGAAAAACTGTTTTTT. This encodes CASSRQGAISLSSEKLFF.

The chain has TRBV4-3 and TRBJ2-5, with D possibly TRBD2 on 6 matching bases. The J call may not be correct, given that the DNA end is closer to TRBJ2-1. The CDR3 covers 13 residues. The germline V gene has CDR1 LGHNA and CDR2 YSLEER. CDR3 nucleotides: TGCGCCAGCAGCCAAGATTATCGGGAGACCCAGTTCTTC. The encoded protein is CASSQDYRETQFF.

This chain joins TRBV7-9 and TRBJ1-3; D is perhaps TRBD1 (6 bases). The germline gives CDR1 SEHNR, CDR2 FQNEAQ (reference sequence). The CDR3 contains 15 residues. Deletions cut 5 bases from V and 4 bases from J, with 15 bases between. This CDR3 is CASSTRGRGGNTIYF. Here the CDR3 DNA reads TGTGCCAGCAGCACCAGGGGTCGAGGAGGAAACACCATATATTTT.

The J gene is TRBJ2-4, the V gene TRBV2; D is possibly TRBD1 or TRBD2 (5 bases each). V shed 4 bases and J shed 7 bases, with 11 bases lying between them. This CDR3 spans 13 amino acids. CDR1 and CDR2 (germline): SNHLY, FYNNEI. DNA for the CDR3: TGTGCCAGCAGTGGATCCAGGGAGAACATTCAGTACTTC. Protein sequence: CASSGSRENIQYF. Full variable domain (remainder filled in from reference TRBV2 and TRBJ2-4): EPEVTQTPSHQVTQMGQEVILRCVPISNHLYFYWYRQILGQKVEFLVSFYNNEISEKSEIFDDQFSVERPDGSNFTLKIRSTKLEDSAMYFCASSGSRENIQYFGAGTRLSVL.

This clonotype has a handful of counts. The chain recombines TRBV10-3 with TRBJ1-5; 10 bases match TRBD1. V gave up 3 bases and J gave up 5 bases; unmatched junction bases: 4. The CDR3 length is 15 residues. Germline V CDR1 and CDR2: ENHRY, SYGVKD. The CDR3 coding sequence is TGTGCCATCAGTGACACCGGGACAGGGGATCAGCCCCAGCATTTT. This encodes CAISDTGTGDQPQHF.

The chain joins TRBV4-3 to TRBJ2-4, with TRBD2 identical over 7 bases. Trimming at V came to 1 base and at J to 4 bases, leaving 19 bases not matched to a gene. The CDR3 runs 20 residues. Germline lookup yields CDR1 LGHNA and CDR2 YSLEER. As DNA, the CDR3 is TGCGCCAGCAGCCAAGGTTTTTTAGCGGGTTACTCTGGGGGGAAAAACATTCAGTACTTC. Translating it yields CASSQGFLAGYSGGKNIQYF.

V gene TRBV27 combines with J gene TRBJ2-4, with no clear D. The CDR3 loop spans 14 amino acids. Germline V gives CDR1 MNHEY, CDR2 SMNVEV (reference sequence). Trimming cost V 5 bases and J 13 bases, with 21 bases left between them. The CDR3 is CASSVLPDPNEQYF. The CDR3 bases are TGTGCCAGCAGTGTACTGCCCGATCCCAATGAGCAGTACTTC.

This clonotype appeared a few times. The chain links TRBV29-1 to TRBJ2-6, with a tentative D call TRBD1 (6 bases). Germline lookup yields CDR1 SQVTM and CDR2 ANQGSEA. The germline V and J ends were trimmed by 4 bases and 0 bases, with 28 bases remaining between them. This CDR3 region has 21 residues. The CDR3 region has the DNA TGCAGCGTTGGTCGGTTTACCGGGACATCTGCTTTCCCCTCTGGGGCCAACGTCCTGACTTTC. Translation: CSVGRFTGTSAFPSGANVLTF.

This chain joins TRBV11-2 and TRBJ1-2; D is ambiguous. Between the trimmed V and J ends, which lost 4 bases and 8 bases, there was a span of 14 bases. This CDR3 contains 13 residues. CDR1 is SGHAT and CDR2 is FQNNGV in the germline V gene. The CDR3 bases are TGTGCCAGCAGCTGGGAGAATTTTTTGGGCTACACCTTC. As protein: CASSWENFLGYTF.